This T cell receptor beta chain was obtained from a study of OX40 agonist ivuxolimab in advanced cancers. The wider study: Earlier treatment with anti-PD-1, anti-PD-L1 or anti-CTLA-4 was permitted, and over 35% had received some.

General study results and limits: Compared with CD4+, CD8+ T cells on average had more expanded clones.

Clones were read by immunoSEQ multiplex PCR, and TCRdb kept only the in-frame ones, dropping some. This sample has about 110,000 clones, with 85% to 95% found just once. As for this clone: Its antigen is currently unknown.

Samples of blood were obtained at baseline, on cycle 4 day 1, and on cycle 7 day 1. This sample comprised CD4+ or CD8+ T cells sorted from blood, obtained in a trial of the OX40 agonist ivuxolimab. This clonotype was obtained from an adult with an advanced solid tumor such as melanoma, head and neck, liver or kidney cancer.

The CDR3, as DNA: TGTGCCAGCAGTGGACAGGGTAAAGAGCAGTACTTC. Its protein is CASSGQGKEQYF. V gene TRBV6-4 combines with J gene TRBJ2-7; TRBD1 matches at 7 bases. The germline V gene has CDR1 MRHNA and CDR2 SNTAGT. Losses at the gene ends were 4 bases for V and 7 bases for J; bases not matched to a gene: 4. This CDR3 has 12 amino acids.